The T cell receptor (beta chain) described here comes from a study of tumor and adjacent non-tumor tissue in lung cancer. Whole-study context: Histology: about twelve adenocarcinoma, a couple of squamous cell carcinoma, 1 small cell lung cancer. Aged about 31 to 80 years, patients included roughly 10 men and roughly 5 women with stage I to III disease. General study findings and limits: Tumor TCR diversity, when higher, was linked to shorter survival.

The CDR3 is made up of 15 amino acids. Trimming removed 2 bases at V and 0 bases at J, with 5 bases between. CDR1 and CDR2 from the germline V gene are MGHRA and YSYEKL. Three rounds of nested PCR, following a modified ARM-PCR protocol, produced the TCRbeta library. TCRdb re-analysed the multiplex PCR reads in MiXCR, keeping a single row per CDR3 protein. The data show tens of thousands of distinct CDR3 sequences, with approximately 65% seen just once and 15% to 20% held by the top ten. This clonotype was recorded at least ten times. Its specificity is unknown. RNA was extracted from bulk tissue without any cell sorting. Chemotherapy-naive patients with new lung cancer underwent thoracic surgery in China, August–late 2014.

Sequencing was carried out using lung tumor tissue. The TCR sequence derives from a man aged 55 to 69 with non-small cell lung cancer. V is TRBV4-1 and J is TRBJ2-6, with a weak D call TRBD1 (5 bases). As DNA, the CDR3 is TGCGCCAGCAGCCAAAGGGGCTCTGGGGCCAACGTCCTGACTTTC. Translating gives CASSQRGSGANVLTF.